A single sample gave rise to the 32 T cell receptor beta chains below, sequenced in a study. In TCRdb, the RT-PCR reads were re-called with MiXCR into one record per CDR3 protein. The data hold almost 700,000 distinct CDR3 sequences, with around 14% observed a single time. Sequencing used memory CD4+ T cells from blood. These receptors all come from a female donor in good health, serving as a healthy control.

The chain links TRBV30 to TRBJ2-3; D is possibly TRBD2 (6 bases). Germline CDR1 and CDR2: GTSNPN and SVGIG (reference sequence). The CDR3 has 11 residues. CDR3 coding DNA: TGTGGGACGGGAGTAGCGGATACGCAGTATTTT. Translating it yields CGTGVADTQYF.

CDR3 protein: CASSPSFGSSYNSPLHF. As DNA, the CDR3 is TGTGCCAGCAGCCCTAGCTTTGGCAGCTCCTATAATTCACCCCTCCACTTT. The chain combines TRBV7-9 with TRBJ1-6; D is ambiguous. The CDR3 totals 17 residues. Looked up from germline, CDR1 is SEHNR and CDR2 is FQNEAQ (reference sequence). Trimming left V 5 bases short and J 0 bases short, with 14 bases between.

This clonotype was counted between two and nine times. The chain is built from TRBV29-1 and TRBJ1-1; the D is unclear. Trimming cost V 5 bases and J 1 base, with 8 bases left between them. CDR3 length: 12 amino acids. Germline V gene sequence: CDR1 SQVTM, CDR2 ANQGSEA. The CDR3 region is CSVRRQNTEAFF. CDR3 in DNA: TGCAGCGTTCGCCGACAGAACACTGAAGCTTTCTTT.

This chain links TRBV11-2 with TRBJ2-1; D is uncertain. Trimming left V 7 bases short and J 6 bases short, with 10 bases between. This CDR3 is built from 12 residues. Germline V CDR1 and CDR2: SGHAT, FQNNGV. The chain's CDR3 is CASTRNRNEQFF. DNA for the CDR3: TGTGCCAGCACCCGGAACCGCAATGAGCAGTTCTTC.

The rearrangement links TRBV9 to TRBJ1-6; 7 bases are shared with TRBD1. The CDR3 runs 16 residues. J was trimmed by 2 bases and V by 0 bases; bases with no gene match: 2. The germline V gene encodes CDR1 SGDLS and CDR2 YYNGEE. The CDR3 loop reads CASSVEGQPYNSPLHF. CDR3 bases: TGTGCCAGCAGCGTAGAGGGACAGCCCTATAATTCACCCCTCCACTTT.

This clonotype was seen a few times. The chain is built from TRBV2 and TRBJ1-6, with 9 bases fitting TRBD1. V dropped 2 bases and J dropped 8; count of bases not matched to a gene: 1. The germline V gene encodes CDR1 SNHLY and CDR2 FYNNEI. This CDR3 comprises 14 residues. As DNA, the CDR3 is TGTGCCAGCAGTGAATGGGACAGGGATTCACCCCTCCACTTT. Translating gives CASSEWDRDSPLHF.

The chain recombines TRBV27 with TRBJ2-5; 7 bases line up with TRBD2. This CDR3 spans 15 amino acids. Germline CDR1 is MNHEY and CDR2 is SMNVEV (reference sequence). The junction had 9 bases not matched to a gene; V was cut back by 3 bases and J by 5 bases. This CDR3 is CASSFWTQAGETQYF. The DNA of the CDR3 is TGTGCCAGCAGTTTCTGGACTCAAGCGGGGGAGACCCAGTACTTC.

This chain connects TRBV7-2 to TRBJ2-7; the match to TRBD1 covers 8 bases. The germline V gene has CDR1 SGHTA and CDR2 FQGNSA. The CDR3 has 15 residues. V lost 1 base to trimming and J lost 2 bases; unmatched junction nucleotides: 4. Written as DNA, the CDR3 is TGTGCCAGCAGCTTAGGGACAGGGAGGCCCTACGAGCAGTACTTC. This translates into CASSLGTGRPYEQYF. Drawing the rest from reference TRBV7-2 and TRBJ2-7, the complete variable domain is GAGVSQSPSNKVTEKGKDVELRCDPISGHTALYWYRQSLGQGLEFLIYFQGNSAPDKSGLPSDRFSAERTGGSVSTLTIQRTQQEDSAVYLCASSLGTGRPYEQYFGPGTRLTVT.

This clonotype was seen only a few times. DNA of the CDR3: TGTGCCAGCAGTCAGGGTTCGTACAATCAGCCCCAGCATTTT. This codes for CASSQGSYNQPQHF. The rearrangement links TRBV6-2 or TRBV6-3 to TRBJ1-5; a possible D gene is TRBD1 (5 bases). The CDR3 sequence is 14 residues long. V was cut by 5 bases and J by 3 bases, with 11 bases left in between. Looked up from germline, CDR1 is MNHEY and CDR2 is SVGEGT.

The chain combines TRBV18 with TRBJ2-4; 7 bases are shared with TRBD1. J lost 8 bases, V lost 3 bases, and 4 bases had no gene match. The CDR3 runs to 13 residues. Germline CDR1 reads KGHSH; CDR2 reads LQKENI. The CDR3 DNA reads as TGTGCCAGCTCACCCACACAGGGGCACATTCAGTACTTC. The encoded protein is CASSPTQGHIQYF.

This clonotype was detected many times. V gene TRBV20-1 combines with J gene TRBJ2-7, with D perhaps being TRBD1 or TRBD2 (5 bases each). Trimming removed 6 bases from V and 2 bases from J, with 14 bases in between. Looked up from germline, CDR1 is DFQATT and CDR2 is SNEGSKA (reference sequence). CDR3 length equals 13 residues. CDR3 sequence: CSAIGTPTYEQYF. CDR3 DNA: TGCAGTGCCATTGGGACGCCTACCTACGAGCAGTACTTC.

This clonotype was seen ten or more times. This chain connects TRBV18 to TRBJ1-2, with TRBD1 identical over 9 bases. The CDR3 totals 16 residues. CDR1 and CDR2 from the germline V gene are KGHSH and LQKENI. J lost 2 bases, V lost 3 bases, and 7 bases had no gene match. The CDR3 DNA reads as TGTGCCAGCTCACCCGTGGGACAGGGACTGAACTATGGCTACACCTTC. Its protein product is CASSPVGQGLNYGYTF.

This clonotype has just a few counts. This chain connects TRBV5-1 to TRBJ2-1; D unclear. V lost 4 bases, J lost 7 bases, and 9 bases lay in between. CDR3 length: 12 amino acids. CDR1 is SGHRS and CDR2 is YFSETQ in the germline V gene. CDR3 sequence: CASSLSWNEQFF. CDR3 bases: TGCGCCAGCAGCCTAAGTTGGAATGAGCAGTTCTTC.

This clonotype has just a few counts. The genes are TRBV12-3 or TRBV12-4 and TRBJ1-2; D not resolved. Deletions cut 5 bases from V and 3 bases from J, with 16 bases between. The CDR3 length is 15 residues. The CDR3 here is CASSLQPRTDYGYTF. Here the CDR3 DNA reads TGTGCCAGCAGTCTCCAACCCCGGACGGACTATGGCTACACCTTC.

The rearrangement joins TRBV6-5 to TRBJ1-2, with D unresolved. V lost 2 bases to trimming and J lost 7 bases, with 11 bases between them. The CDR3 has 13 amino acids. The germline V gene encodes CDR1 MNHEY and CDR2 SVGAGI. DNA of the CDR3: TGTGCCAGCAGTTACGGCCTCTTTTTTGGCTACACCTTC. Residues: CASSYGLFFGYTF.

The chain carries TRBV12-3 or TRBV12-4 and TRBJ2-3, with D possibly matching TRBD2 (5 bases). V was shortened by 7 bases and J by 2 bases, with 13 bases between the two germline ends. This CDR3 comprises 14 residues. The CDR3 DNA is TGTGCCAGCAAACTGACGGGGTTCACAGATACGCAGTATTTT. This translates into CASKLTGFTDTQYF.

In this sample, this clonotype turned up many times. The rearrangement joins TRBV7-7 to TRBJ2-1; 7 bases fit TRBD2. This CDR3 is built from 14 residues. With V trimmed by 4 bases and J by 5 bases, 5 bases remained unmatched. The V gene's germline CDR1 is SSHAT and CDR2 FNYEAQ (reference sequence). The CDR3 is CASSSGTTNNEQFF. DNA for the CDR3: TGTGCCAGCAGCTCCGGGACTACCAACAATGAGCAGTTCTTC.

In its sample, this clonotype was seen many times. The chain recombines TRBV7-2 with TRBJ1-1; D gene ambiguous. CDR3 length: 13 residues. Trimming took off 2 bases at V and 4 bases at J, with 8 bases between the two ends. Germline CDR1 is SGHTA and CDR2 is FQGNSA. CDR3: CASSLFTSTEAFF. CDR3 bases: TGTGCCAGCAGCTTATTCACCAGCACTGAAGCTTTCTTT.

The chain links TRBV7-3 to TRBJ2-6; the match to TRBD2 covers 15 bases. Germline CDR1 and CDR2: SGHTA and FQGTGA. Losses at the gene ends were 2 bases for V and 0 bases for J; bases not matched to a gene: 5. The CDR3 is 20 amino acids. DNA for the CDR3: TGTGCCAGCAGCTTAGCCGGACTAGCGGGAGGGTCCTCTGGGGCCAACGTCCTGACTTTC. Residues: CASSLAGLAGGSSGANVLTF.

This clonotype was observed at least ten times. This rearrangement joins TRBV9 to TRBJ2-7; maybe TRBD1 (6 bases). Trimming left V 4 bases short and J 3 bases short, with 20 bases between. The CDR3 is 16 residues long. Germline V gene data show CDR1 as SGDLS and CDR2 as YYNGEE. DNA for the CDR3: TGTGCCAGCAGCCCCCGCGCACAGGGACCCAACTACGAGCAGTACTTC. Translated: CASSPRAQGPNYEQYF.

V is TRBV27 and J is TRBJ1-2, with unresolved D. V lost 3 bases to trimming and J lost 7 bases, with 12 bases between them. Germline V lookup: CDR1 MNHEY, CDR2 SMNVEV (reference sequence). This CDR3 is 13 amino acids long. The CDR3 coding sequence is TGTGCCAGCAGTTTGCGCTTAAGTGTTGGCTACACCTTC. Its protein is CASSLRLSVGYTF.

This chain joins TRBV6-2 or TRBV6-3 and TRBJ2-3, with TRBD2 identical over 9 bases. From germline, CDR1 is MNHEY and CDR2 SVGEGT. The V and J ends lost 2 bases and 2 bases, in that order; junction bases with no gene match: 8. The CDR3 covers 17 residues. CDR3 bases: TGTGCCAGCAGTTACAGCCTAGCGGGAACATACACAGATACGCAGTATTTT. Residues: CASSYSLAGTYTDTQYF.

The rearrangement joins TRBV7-2 to TRBJ2-7; tentative D call: TRBD2 (6 bases). The length of the CDR3 is 14 residues. Trimming took off 5 bases at V and 3 bases at J, with 14 bases between the two ends. Germline CDR1 is SGHTA and CDR2 is FQGNSA. CDR3 nucleotide sequence: TGTGCCAGCAGCGCGGGACCCCTCTACTACGAGCAGTACTTC. Protein: CASSAGPLYYEQYF.

This clonotype was seen a few times. The gene calls are TRBV6-5 and TRBJ2-1, with 12 bases that match TRBD1. With V trimmed by 0 bases and J by 6 bases, 3 bases remained unmatched. The germline V gene has CDR1 MNHEY and CDR2 SVGAGI. The CDR3 covers 16 residues. CDR3 amino acids: CASSYSRGQGANEQFF. The CDR3 nucleotides read TGTGCCAGCAGTTACTCTCGGGGACAGGGGGCCAATGAGCAGTTCTTC.

This clonotype was detected only a few times. The chain is built from TRBV6-2 or TRBV6-3 and TRBJ1-1; D remains unclear. Germline loops: CDR1 MNHEY, CDR2 SVGEGT. The CDR3 is 12 residues long. The V and J ends lost 4 bases and 4 bases respectively, with 7 bases between them. CDR3: CASSFYRTEAFF. In DNA form, the CDR3 reads TGTGCCAGCAGTTTTTACCGCACTGAAGCTTTCTTT.

This clonotype was detected a few times. The rearrangement joins TRBV25-1 to TRBJ2-2, with D unclear. From germline, CDR1 is MGHDK and CDR2 SYGVNS. V gave up 7 bases and J gave up 3 bases, with 12 bases separating them. This CDR3 has 14 amino acids. The CDR3 spells CASKANSYTGELFF. CDR3 bases: TGTGCCAGCAAAGCGAACAGCTACACCGGGGAGCTGTTTTTT.

This clonotype appeared a few times. The chain couples TRBV6-5 to TRBJ2-7; D possibly corresponds to TRBD1 (6 bases). Deletions cut 6 bases from V and 0 bases from J, with 12 bases between. The CDR3 is 14 amino acids. From germline, CDR1 is MNHEY and CDR2 SVGAGI. CDR3 in amino acids: CASRTGLASYEQYF. Written as DNA, the CDR3 is TGTGCCAGCAGGACAGGTCTTGCCTCCTACGAGCAGTACTTC.

There are a few counts of this clonotype. The genes are TRBV3-1 and TRBJ2-7, with a possible D match to TRBD1 (6 bases). Trimming removed 1 base at V and 3 bases at J, with 10 bases between. Looked up from germline, CDR1 is LGHDT and CDR2 is YNNKEL (reference sequence). CDR3 length: 14 amino acids. The CDR3 coding sequence is TGTGCCAGCAGCCAAGGGGAGACAGGCTACGAGCAGTACTTC. This gives the protein CASSQGETGYEQYF.

The rearrangement uses TRBV5-4 and TRBJ1-5, with 8 bases aligning to TRBD1. The germline gives CDR1 SGHNT, CDR2 YYREEE (reference sequence). V lost 7 bases, J lost 6 bases, and 9 bases stayed unmatched. There are 14 residues in the CDR3. CDR3: CASHDRGLGQPQHF. Written as DNA, the CDR3 is TGTGCCAGCCATGACAGGGGATTGGGTCAGCCCCAGCATTTT.

This clonotype was found a few times. The rearrangement links TRBV30 to TRBJ2-5; 11 bases line up with TRBD2. This CDR3 contains 15 residues. Germline trimming cut 3 bases from V and 5 bases from J; bases unmatched to any gene: 8. CDR1 and CDR2 (germline): GTSNPN, SVGIG (reference sequence). CDR3 region: CAWRTSGEPWETQYF. The CDR3 DNA follows: TGTGCCTGGAGGACTAGCGGGGAACCATGGGAGACCCAGTACTTC.

This clonotype was found a few times. The V and J genes are TRBV20-1 and TRBJ1-1, with D perhaps matching TRBD1 (5 bases). With 5 bases removed from V and 3 bases from J, the gap between germline ends came to 16 bases. Per the germline V gene, CDR1 is DFQATT and CDR2 is SNEGSKA (reference sequence). This CDR3 comprises 14 residues. CDR3 in amino acids: CSAAPGLLHTEAFF. In nucleotides, the CDR3 is TGCAGTGCTGCTCCGGGACTTCTTCACACTGAAGCTTTCTTT.

This clonotype has more than one count but fewer than ten. The V and J genes are TRBV27 and TRBJ2-5; TRBD2 matches at 14 bases. V lost 5 bases and J lost 4; bases outside the gene matches: 12. Per germline, CDR1 MNHEY and CDR2 SMNVEV (reference sequence). CDR3 length equals 18 residues. This CDR3 reads CASSQGTSGGLRGETQYF. Written as DNA, the CDR3 is TGTGCCAGCAGTCAAGGGACTAGCGGGGGCCTTCGGGGAGAGACCCAGTACTTC.